What follows describes a single T cell receptor (beta chain). What it binds is unknown. This entry comes from a study of monozygotic twins with inflammatory bowel disease. TCRdb reprocessed the 5' RACE reads, with one entry per CDR3 protein and no DNA. This sample's table reports roughly 320,000 distinct CDR3 sequences. CDR1 is MNHEY, CDR2 SVGAGI, per germline. This CDR3 contains 15 residues. Broader study findings: T cell subtypes were not distinguishable in this analysis. It was not supported that a single strong signal or clonotype was associated with IBD.

The source is a human donor with ulcerative colitis or Crohn's disease, or a healthy co-twin of an affected twin (not recorded which). V gene TRBV6-5 combines with J gene TRBJ2-3; TCRdb proposes TRBD1, but this gene call is untestable without DNA. Sequenced: blood. The chain's CDR3 is CASSWGQGFADTQYF.